A single sample is the source of the 13 T cell receptor beta chains below, sequenced in a study of shared clonotypes between healthy human individuals. The data were produced by immunoSEQ multiplex PCR, yet TCRdb's version contains in-frame clones alone and is incomplete. The data contain approximately 1.4 million clones, roughly 98% of them singletons. Sequenced: naive CD4+ T cells sorted from blood. Subset given: CD45RA+ positively selected. These receptors were collected from a man aged 25-45 years in good health.

The rearrangement links TRBV7-9 to TRBJ1-2, with 9 bases aligning to TRBD1. The germline V gene has CDR1 SEHNR and CDR2 FQNEAQ (reference sequence). The CDR3 spans 15 residues. J gave up 6 bases and V 5 bases, and 10 bases lay outside the gene matches. The CDR3 bases are TGTGCCAGCAGCCCCGGGACAGGGAAAACCAATGGCTACACCTTC. The encoded protein is CASSPGTGKTNGYTF.

A note on this clone: The germline gene is not matched at one end of the junction; a read error may be the cause. V is TRBV7-7 and J is TRBJ2-1; weak D call: TRBD2 (6 bases). CDR3 length: 20 amino acids. In germline, CDR1 is SSHAT, CDR2 FNYEAQ (reference sequence). Here the CDR3 DNA reads TGTGCTAGCAGCGTCGGGACTCCCTGGCCCCTCTCGAGCTCCTACAATGAGCAGTTCTTC. Translation gives CASSVGTPWPLSSSYNEQFF.

A single count supports this clone. This chain uses TRBV7-2 with TRBJ2-5; D remains ambiguous. The germline V and J ends were trimmed by 3 bases and 1 base, with 12 bases remaining between them. The CDR3 loop spans 15 amino acids. CDR1 and CDR2 from the germline V gene are SGHTA and FQGNSA. The CDR3: CASSFAWRFQETQYF. The DNA of the CDR3 is TGTGCCAGCAGCTTCGCCTGGCGTTTCCAAGAGACCCAGTACTTC. Together with reference TRBV7-2 and TRBJ2-5, the CDR3 gives the full variable domain: GAGVSQSPSNKVTEKGKDVELRCDPISGHTALYWYRQSLGQGLEFLIYFQGNSAPDKSGLPSDRFSAERTGGSVSTLTIQRTQQEDSAVYLCASSFAWRFQETQYFGPGTRLLVL.

The gene calls are TRBV30 and TRBJ2-5; no firm D call. Per the germline V gene, CDR1 is GTSNPN and CDR2 is SVGIG (reference sequence). V was shortened by 1 base and J by 5 bases, with 14 bases between the two germline ends. The CDR3 runs to 14 residues. The chain's CDR3 is CAWSEGRTGETQYF. Here the CDR3 DNA reads TGTGCCTGGAGTGAGGGCCGCACCGGGGAGACCCAGTACTTC.

DNA for the CDR3: TGTGCCAGCAGCCCCGGGACAGGGGTCGAGCAGTACTTC. Translating gives CASSPGTGVEQYF. V usage is TRBV9 and J usage is TRBJ2-5; 10 positions match TRBD1. The J call is doubtful: the DNA matches TRBJ2-7 better. The CDR3 has 13 residues. In germline, CDR1 is SGDLS, CDR2 YYNGEE.

The V and J genes are TRBV18 and TRBJ1-2; 7 bases match TRBD1. CDR3 size: 13 residues. V gave up 6 bases and J gave up 7 bases; unmatched junction bases: 8. Germline CDR1 reads KGHSH; CDR2 reads LQKENI. CDR3 sequence reads: CASSSKTGVGYTF. CDR3 sequence (DNA): TGTGCCAGCTCGTCAAAAACAGGGGTTGGCTACACCTTC.

J is TRBJ1-5 and V is TRBV4-1; no clear D. V was pared by 4 bases and J by 7 bases, with 11 bases between. The germline CDR1 and CDR2 sequences are MGHRA and YSYEKL. The CDR3 loop spans 13 amino acids. The DNA of the CDR3 is TGCGCCAGCAGCCTCCCGGGAGTCCAGCCCCAGCATTTT. It translates to CASSLPGVQPQHF.

The chain has TRBV19 and TRBJ2-3; D possibly corresponds to TRBD2 (5 bases). The CDR3 has 15 residues. V lost 6 bases to trimming and J lost 2 bases, with 15 bases between them. Germline V CDR1 and CDR2: LNHDA, SQIVND (reference sequence). CDR3 protein: CASSDPGGPTDTQYF. CDR3 DNA: TGTGCCAGTAGCGACCCAGGCGGGCCCACAGATACGCAGTATTTT. The full variable domain, its missing parts supplied by reference TRBV19 and TRBJ2-3, is DGGITQSPKYLFRKEGQNVTLSCEQNLNHDAMYWYRQDPGQGLRLIYYSQIVNDFQKGDIAEGYSVSREKKESFPLTVTSAQKNPTAFYLCASSDPGGPTDTQYFGPGTRLTVL.

V usage is TRBV18 and J usage is TRBJ2-1; 9 bases match TRBD1. Unmatched junction bases numbered 11, after V lost 2 bases and J lost 9 bases. CDR1 and CDR2 from the germline V gene are KGHSH and LQKENI. This CDR3 region has 16 residues. The CDR3 reads CASSPNPGTGFGEQFF. CDR3 sequence (DNA): TGTGCCAGCTCACCAAATCCCGGGACAGGGTTCGGTGAGCAGTTCTTC.

The chain employs TRBV21-1 and TRBJ1-1. TRBV21-1 is classified as a pseudogene. The length of the CDR3 is 11 residues. Here the CDR3 DNA reads TGTGCCAGACCAGCGGGGACTGAAGCTTTCTTT. Residues: CARPAGTEAFF.

The chain couples TRBV28 to TRBJ2-5; 9 bases fit TRBD1. CDR3 length equals 15 residues. Per germline, CDR1 MDHEN and CDR2 SYDVKM. V shed 3 bases, J shed 3 bases, and the junction held 5 bases outside the gene matches. The DNA for the CDR3 is TGTGCCAGCAGTTTTCTCACAGGGGGCAAAGAGACCCAGTACTTC. It codes for CASSFLTGGKETQYF. Full variable domain (rest looked up from reference TRBV28 and TRBJ2-5): DVKVTQSSRYLVKRTGEKVFLECVQDMDHENMFWYRQDPGLGLRLIYFSYDVKMKEKGDIPEGYSVSREKKERFSLILESASTNQTSMYLCASSFLTGGKETQYFGPGTRLLVL.

This chain uses TRBV19 with TRBJ2-7; TRBD1 matches 7 bases. Germline-derived CDR1 and CDR2 are LNHDA and SQIVND (reference sequence). V dropped 7 bases and J dropped 0; count of bases not matched to a gene: 6. This CDR3 is 14 amino acids long. The CDR3 spells CASTSGTASYEQYF. The CDR3 coding sequence is TGTGCCAGTACCTCCGGGACAGCCTCCTACGAGCAGTACTTC.

The V and J genes are TRBV11-2 and TRBJ2-7; D is uncertain. V shed 5 bases and J shed 4 bases, with 21 bases lying between them. The CDR3 length is 16 residues. Looked up from germline, CDR1 is SGHAT and CDR2 is FQNNGV. Written as DNA, the CDR3 is TGTGCCAGCAGCCCAACCCGGCAACCAGCCAGGTACGAGCAGTACTTC. It yields the protein CASSPTRQPARYEQYF.